The rows below give T cell receptor beta chains drawn from one sample of a study of T cells in Graves' hyperthyroidism and ophthalmopathy. TCRdb reanalysed the multiplex PCR reads using MiXCR and keeps one entry per CDR3 protein. The data hold hundreds of thousands of distinct CDR3 sequences, with less than 25% observed a single time. The sequenced material came from blood. The receptors come from a woman aged 25 to 39 with Graves' ophthalmopathy. Both conserved end residues are part of each CDR3. Fields, in order: clone size, J gene, D gene, V gene, CDR3 protein, CDR3 DNA. D genes are given only for firm matches. Clone size is not always given. Where it is, it says once, few, many or a class for expanded clones.

clone_size: .
j_call: TRBJ1-3
d_call: .
v_call: TRBV6-5
cdr3_aa: CASSYSDGNTIYF
cdr3_nt: TGTGCCAGCAGTTACTCGGATGGAAACACCATATATTTT

clone_size: many
j_call: TRBJ1-1
d_call: .
v_call: TRBV7-3
cdr3_aa: CASSWQGGSTEAFF
cdr3_nt: TGTGCCAGCAGCTGGCAGGGAGGTAGTACTGAAGCTTTCTTT

clone_size: many
j_call: TRBJ1-1
d_call: .
v_call: TRBV30
cdr3_aa: CAWSVLGMRGGIGEAFF
cdr3_nt: TGTGCCTGGAGTGTACTGGGGATGCGGGGTGGCATAGGAGAAGCTTTCTTT

clone_size: few
j_call: TRBJ1-1
d_call: .
v_call: TRBV20-1
cdr3_aa: CSARDSMTDTEAFF
cdr3_nt: TGCAGTGCTAGAGATTCCATGACAGACACTGAAGCTTTCTTT

clone_size: .
j_call: TRBJ1-1
d_call: TRBD1
v_call: TRBV7-7
cdr3_aa: CASSAGQKLPFLGTEAFF
cdr3_nt: TGTGCCAGCAGCGCGGGACAGAAACTACCCTTCCTGGGCACTGAAGCTTTCTTT

clone_size: many
j_call: TRBJ1-1
d_call: .
v_call: TRBV28
cdr3_aa: CASSLSQGGEAFF
cdr3_nt: TGTGCCAGCAGTTTATCTCAAGGGGGTGAAGCTTTCTTT

clone_size: .
j_call: TRBJ2-7
d_call: TRBD1
v_call: TRBV12-5
cdr3_aa: CASGNQGQTTYEQYF
cdr3_nt: TGTGCTAGTGGGAACCAGGGACAGACGACCTACGAGCAGTACTTC

clone_size: .
j_call: TRBJ2-5
d_call: TRBD2
v_call: TRBV12-5
cdr3_aa: CASGLSGGGETQYF
cdr3_nt: TGTGCTAGTGGTTTGAGCGGGGGGGGAGAGACCCAGTACTTC

clone_size: many
j_call: TRBJ1-2
d_call: .
v_call: TRBV7-2
cdr3_aa: CASSPGQLIYGYTF
cdr3_nt: TGTGCCAGCAGCCCTGGGCAGCTCATCTATGGCTACACCTTC

clone_size: many
j_call: TRBJ2-5
d_call: TRBD2
v_call: TRBV7-2
cdr3_aa: CASSWTSGGGETQYF
cdr3_nt: TGTGCCAGCAGCTGGACTAGCGGGGGGGGAGAGACCCAGTACTTC

clone_size: .
j_call: TRBJ1-4
d_call: TRBD1
v_call: TRBV29-1
cdr3_aa: CSVDGQGSGGDEKLFF
cdr3_nt: TGCAGCGTTGACGGACAGGGGAGCGGCGGTGATGAAAAACTGTTTTTT

clone_size: .
j_call: TRBJ2-5
d_call: .
v_call: TRBV11-2
cdr3_aa: CASSLGYVVETQYF
cdr3_nt: TGTGCCAGCAGCTTAGGTTACGTGGTCGAGACCCAGTACTTC

clone_size: many
j_call: TRBJ2-2
d_call: .
v_call: TRBV2
cdr3_aa: CASRGPGQITGELFF
cdr3_nt: TGTGCCAGCAGGGGTCCGGGACAAATCACCGGGGAGCTGTTTTTT

clone_size: .
j_call: TRBJ2-7
d_call: TRBD2
v_call: TRBV19
cdr3_aa: CASSAVLAGAVEQYF
cdr3_nt: TGTGCCAGTAGTGCCGTGCTAGCGGGAGCTGTCGAGCAGTACTTC

clone_size: .
j_call: TRBJ2-5
d_call: TRBD2
v_call: TRBV12-3/TRBV12-4
cdr3_aa: CASSASGGGQETQYF
cdr3_nt: TGTGCCAGCAGCGCCTCGGGAGGGGGCCAAGAGACCCAGTACTTC

clone_size: many
j_call: TRBJ2-3
d_call: TRBD2
v_call: TRBV18
cdr3_aa: CASSPGGSTDTQYF
cdr3_nt: TGTGCCAGCTCACCGGGGGGGAGCACAGATACGCAGTATTTT

clone_size: few
j_call: TRBJ1-1
d_call: .
v_call: TRBV18
cdr3_aa: CASSLRQDPNTEAFF
cdr3_nt: TGTGCCAGCTCACTCCGACAGGACCCTAACACTGAAGCTTTCTTT

clone_size: many
j_call: TRBJ1-1
d_call: .
v_call: TRBV6-4
cdr3_aa: CASSNHRVPRWDTEAFF
cdr3_nt: TGTGCCAGCAGTAACCACAGGGTTCCCCGCTGGGACACTGAAGCTTTCTTT

clone_size: many
j_call: TRBJ1-3
d_call: .
v_call: TRBV2
cdr3_aa: CASSERGTRSGNTIYF
cdr3_nt: TGTGCCAGCAGTGAAAGGGGGACCCGCTCTGGAAACACCATATATTTT

clone_size: many
j_call: TRBJ1-5
d_call: .
v_call: TRBV2
cdr3_aa: CASNGVPFGNQPQHF
cdr3_nt: TGTGCCAGCAATGGGGTCCCCTTTGGCAATCAGCCCCAGCATTTT

clone_size: few
j_call: TRBJ2-5
d_call: .
v_call: TRBV5-1
cdr3_aa: CASSWPLSGQETQYF
cdr3_nt: TGCGCCAGCAGCTGGCCTCTGAGCGGGCAAGAGACCCAGTACTTC

clone_size: many
j_call: TRBJ1-1
d_call: .
v_call: TRBV6-5
cdr3_aa: CASSSLRSNAEAFF
cdr3_nt: TGTGCCAGCAGTTCCCTCAGGAGTAACGCTGAAGCTTTCTTT

clone_size: many
j_call: TRBJ1-2
d_call: TRBD1
v_call: TRBV28
cdr3_aa: CASSSQGTSNYGYTF
cdr3_nt: TGTGCCAGCAGTTCACAGGGGACCTCTAACTATGGCTACACCTTC

clone_size: many
j_call: TRBJ2-7
d_call: .
v_call: TRBV28
cdr3_aa: CASSMDSSYEQYF
cdr3_nt: TGTGCCAGCAGTATGGACAGCTCCTACGAGCAGTACTTC

clone_size: many
j_call: TRBJ2-5
d_call: .
v_call: TRBV28
cdr3_aa: CASSSGLYQETQYF
cdr3_nt: TGTGCCAGCAGTTCCGGGCTGTACCAAGAGACCCAGTACTTC

clone_size: .
j_call: TRBJ1-6
d_call: .
v_call: TRBV7-9
cdr3_aa: CASSPRGRGRDSPLHF
cdr3_nt: TGTGCCAGCAGCCCGCGGGGCAGGGGAAGGGATTCACCCCTCCACTTT

clone_size: few
j_call: TRBJ1-5
d_call: .
v_call: TRBV3-1
cdr3_aa: CASSQDRIGGPQHF
cdr3_nt: TGTGCCAGCAGCCAAGATCGTATCGGTGGGCCCCAGCATTTT

clone_size: few
j_call: TRBJ2-2
d_call: TRBD2
v_call: TRBV7-2
cdr3_aa: CASSLALSGRGGTGELFF
cdr3_nt: TGTGCCAGCAGCTTAGCGCTGAGCGGGAGAGGCGGCACCGGGGAGCTGTTTTTT

clone_size: .
j_call: TRBJ1-1
d_call: .
v_call: TRBV5-1
cdr3_aa: CASSLVPESTEAFF
cdr3_nt: TGCGCCAGCAGCTTGGTTCCGGAGAGCACTGAAGCTTTCTTT

clone_size: many
j_call: TRBJ1-5
d_call: .
v_call: TRBV7-2
cdr3_aa: CASSPDMGRNQPQHF
cdr3_nt: TGTGCCAGCAGCCCTGACATGGGGCGAAATCAGCCCCAGCATTTT

clone_size: many
j_call: TRBJ2-7
d_call: .
v_call: TRBV5-6
cdr3_aa: CASSSFAEQYF
cdr3_nt: TGTGCCAGCAGTTCGTTTGCCGAGCAGTACTTC

clone_size: many
j_call: TRBJ2-2
d_call: .
v_call: TRBV2
cdr3_aa: CASRGGPNTGELFF
cdr3_nt: TGTGCCAGCAGGGGGGGCCCCAACACCGGGGAGCTGTTTTTT

clone_size: many
j_call: TRBJ2-7
d_call: .
v_call: TRBV6-2/TRBV6-3
cdr3_aa: CASTSVGEQYF
cdr3_nt: TGTGCCAGCACTTCCGTTGGCGAGCAGTACTTC

clone_size: many
j_call: TRBJ2-7
d_call: .
v_call: TRBV6-5
cdr3_aa: CASSYSTGTFYEQYF
cdr3_nt: TGTGCCAGCAGTTATTCGACAGGAACCTTCTACGAGCAGTACTTC

clone_size: .
j_call: TRBJ2-5
d_call: TRBD2
v_call: TRBV6-1
cdr3_aa: CASSPWGGRGPQETQYF
cdr3_nt: TGTGCCAGCAGCCCCTGGGGGGGGAGGGGCCCCCAAGAGACCCAGTACTTC

clone_size: .
j_call: TRBJ2-5
d_call: .
v_call: TRBV28
cdr3_aa: CASRDSIGTQYF
cdr3_nt: TGTGCCAGCAGAGACAGTATTGGGACCCAGTACTTC

clone_size: .
j_call: TRBJ2-7
d_call: .
v_call: TRBV20-1
cdr3_aa: CSARDVRGTYEQYF
cdr3_nt: TGCAGTGCTAGAGATGTCAGGGGAACCTACGAGCAGTACTTC

clone_size: .
j_call: TRBJ1-2
d_call: .
v_call: TRBV10-3
cdr3_aa: CAISESKHSNGGVYGYTF
cdr3_nt: TGTGCCATCAGTGAGTCGAAACACTCCAACGGTGGGGTCTATGGCTACACCTTC

clone_size: few
j_call: TRBJ2-7
d_call: TRBD2
v_call: TRBV30
cdr3_aa: CAWSPPGLAHEQYF
cdr3_nt: TGTGCCTGGAGCCCACCGGGACTAGCCCACGAGCAGTACTTC

clone_size: .
j_call: TRBJ2-5
d_call: TRBD2
v_call: TRBV12-3/TRBV12-4
cdr3_aa: CASRTTSGGQETQYF
cdr3_nt: TGTGCCAGCAGAACGACTAGCGGGGGCCAAGAGACCCAGTACTTC

clone_size: many
j_call: TRBJ1-2
d_call: .
v_call: TRBV20-1
cdr3_aa: CSARDLRVDYGYTF
cdr3_nt: TGCAGTGCTAGAGATCTGAGGGTAGACTATGGCTACACCTTC